This entry is about one T cell receptor beta chain. This sample is part of a study of blood T cell repertoires in COVID-19. About the research overall: Acute and convalescent COVID-19 specimens originated in the United States, Italy and Spain.

The germline V gene encodes CDR1 MGHRA and CDR2 YSYEKL. V was cut by 0 bases and J by 3 bases, with 11 bases left in between. The CDR3 length is 15 residues. Original methodology: Amplification with reference gene primers provided the estimates of nucleated cell counts. The data were produced by immunoSEQ multiplex PCR, yet TCRdb's version contains in-frame clones alone and is incomplete. V, J and clone size reflect that table, while D and trimming were determined from the DNA. In the table there are approximately 210,000 clones, around 82% of which are singletons. The genes are TRBV4-1 and TRBJ1-1, with D possibly matching TRBD1 (6 bases). The sequence was obtained from a woman aged 40 to 49 with acute or convalescent COVID-19. The source material was peripheral blood. CDR3 coding DNA: TGCGCCAGCAGCCAAGAAACAGGGATGGACACTGAAGCTTTCTTT. Protein: CASSQETGMDTEAFF.